Each of the 28 T cell receptor beta chains below was sequenced from the same sample in a study of shared clonotypes between healthy human individuals. Positively selected for CCR7, the CD45RO-negative cells used as naive CD8 cells excluded terminally differentiated effector memory CD45RA+ cells. The protocol was immunoSEQ multiplex PCR, while the TCRdb copy is restricted to in-frame clones and leaves out a portion. The sample carries around 600,000 clones, roughly 98% recorded once. The sequenced material came from naive CD8+ T cells sorted from blood. The receptors shown here come from a man aged 30 to 39 in good health.

Here the CDR3 reads CASAGGYNEQFF. The CDR3 DNA sequence: TGTGCCAGCGCGGGGGGCTACAATGAGCAGTTCTTC. The chain uses TRBV7-9 and TRBJ2-1; 8 bases map to TRBD2. Per germline, CDR1 SEHNR and CDR2 FQNEAQ (reference sequence). V lost 8 bases to trimming and J lost 3 bases; unmatched junction nucleotides: 0. This CDR3 has 12 residues.

Concerning this clone: Other DNA sequences in the same sample also yield this CDR3. This chain uses TRBV6-5 with TRBJ2-7, with 8 bases fitting TRBD2. J gave up 1 base and V 2 bases, and 7 bases lay outside the gene matches. Germline V gene sequence: CDR1 MNHEY, CDR2 SVGAGI. CDR3 length: 16 amino acids. In DNA form, the CDR3 reads TGTGCCAGCAGTTACCGTCTTGCGGGAGGATCCTACGAGCAGTACTTC. Residues: CASSYRLAGGSYEQYF.

V usage is TRBV7-9 and J usage is TRBJ2-7; 9 bases align to TRBD1. The CDR3 consists of 17 residues. V was clipped by 5 bases and J by 0 bases; unmatched bases: 11. Germline V gene lookup returns CDR1 SEHNR and CDR2 FQNEAQ (reference sequence). The DNA of the CDR3 is TGTGCCAGCAGCGACCGGGACAGGGACCTCTCCTCCTACGAGCAGTACTTC. This gives the protein CASSDRDRDLSSYEQYF.

The chain is built from TRBV18 and TRBJ1-5; the D gene is possibly TRBD1 (6 bases). The germline V gene has CDR1 KGHSH and CDR2 LQKENI. CDR3 length: 18 amino acids. Between the trimmed V and J ends, which lost 1 base and 6 bases, there was a span of 22 bases. Here the CDR3 reads CASSPRTDKTRGSQPQHF. The CDR3 coding sequence is TGTGCCAGCTCACCACGGACAGACAAGACCCGGGGTAGTCAGCCCCAGCATTTT.

This sequence joins TRBV29-1 and TRBJ1-2; TRBD1 agrees at 10 bases. The germline V gene encodes CDR1 SQVTM and CDR2 ANQGSEA. The J segment lost 5 bases and the V segment lost 4 bases, leaving 4 bases of the junction unmatched. This CDR3 comprises 13 residues. The CDR3 sequence is CSVGQGARYGYTF. The CDR3 nucleotides are TGCAGCGTTGGACAGGGGGCGCGATATGGCTACACCTTC.

The genes are TRBV2 and TRBJ2-1; TRBD2 matches 8 bases. The CDR3 is 15 amino acids. Germline trimming cut 6 bases from V and 0 bases from J; bases unmatched to any gene: 4. The germline gives CDR1 SNHLY, CDR2 FYNNEI. The CDR3 here is CASSGLAGSYNEQFF. The DNA of the CDR3 is TGTGCCAGCAGCGGACTAGCAGGCTCCTACAATGAGCAGTTCTTC. Looking up the rest from reference TRBV2 and TRBJ2-1 gives the full variable domain: EPEVTQTPSHQVTQMGQEVILRCVPISNHLYFYWYRQILGQKVEFLVSFYNNEISEKSEIFDDQFSVERPDGSNFTLKIRSTKLEDSAMYFCASSGLAGSYNEQFFGPGTRLTVL.

CDR3 region: CASRRRGPDYEQYF. The CDR3 DNA follows: TGTGCCAGCAGACGGCGGGGGCCCGACTACGAGCAGTACTTC. J is TRBJ2-7 and V is TRBV27, with D possibly TRBD2 on 7 matching bases. Per the germline V gene, CDR1 is MNHEY and CDR2 is SMNVEV (reference sequence). CDR3 size: 14 residues. V lost 6 bases and J 3 bases, leaving 15 bases between the germline ends.

This chain links TRBV27 with TRBJ2-1; D ambiguous. CDR1 and CDR2 from the germline V gene are MNHEY and SMNVEV (reference sequence). V was trimmed by 4 bases and J by 5 bases, leaving 12 bases between them. The CDR3 runs 14 residues. The CDR3 coding sequence is TGTGCCAGCAGTTCCCCTAGTCGTGACAATGAGCAGTTCTTC. Amino acid sequence: CASSSPSRDNEQFF.

This chain connects TRBV30 to TRBJ2-1; D might be TRBD1 (6 bases). This CDR3 comprises 10 residues. CDR1 and CDR2 (germline): GTSNPN, SVGIG (reference sequence). V lost 8 bases to trimming and J lost 9 bases, with 11 bases between them. CDR3 sequence: CAGEDSEQFF. DNA of the CDR3: TGTGCCGGCGAGGACAGTGAGCAGTTCTTC.

The rearrangement links TRBV5-6 to TRBJ2-5, with 10 bases identical to TRBD1. Trimming at V came to 5 bases and at J to 5 bases, leaving 18 bases not matched to a gene. The germline gives CDR1 SGHDT, CDR2 YYEEEE. CDR3 length: 18 residues. The chain's CDR3 is CASRKTRDRGPWVETQYF. CDR3 coding DNA: TGTGCCAGCAGAAAGACGCGGGACAGGGGTCCATGGGTGGAGACCCAGTACTTC.

V gene TRBV6-5 combines with J gene TRBJ1-3, with D unresolved. There are 14 residues in the CDR3. The germline CDR1 and CDR2 sequences are MNHEY and SVGAGI. V was trimmed by 5 bases and J by 15 bases, leaving 23 bases between them. CDR3 residues: CASSPTTPDAAEYF. The CDR3 DNA reads TGTGCCAGCAGTCCTACCACGCCAGACGCGGCGGAATATTTT.

The chain has TRBV29-1 and TRBJ1-2, with 10 bases lining up with TRBD1. V shed 3 bases and J 4 bases; nucleotides not matched to a gene: 5. The CDR3 is made up of 14 amino acids. Germline CDR1 is SQVTM and CDR2 is ANQGSEA. In DNA, the CDR3 is TGCAGCGTTGACGGACAGGGGGGCATCTATGGCTACACCTTC. As protein: CSVDGQGGIYGYTF.

The chain has TRBV9 and TRBJ2-1, with D maybe TRBD2 (5 bases). Per germline, CDR1 SGDLS and CDR2 YYNGEE. The CDR3 has 15 amino acids. The V and J ends lost 0 bases and 2 bases respectively, with 9 bases between them. CDR3 coding DNA: TGTGCCAGCAGCGTAGCTAGCAACCCCTACAATGAGCAGTTCTTC. As protein: CASSVASNPYNEQFF.

V gene TRBV19 combines with J gene TRBJ2-1; D not resolved. CDR3 size: 14 residues. V was clipped by 2 bases and J by 5 bases, with 10 bases between them. The germline gives CDR1 LNHDA, CDR2 SQIVND (reference sequence). As DNA, the CDR3 is TGTGCCAGTAGTATACAGCTGGCGCACAATGAGCAGTTCTTC. Translation gives CASSIQLAHNEQFF.

Only one count was recorded for this clone. The chain recombines TRBV6-1 with TRBJ2-1; 10 bases map to TRBD1. The CDR3 has 15 residues. Trimming at V came to 4 bases and at J to 8 bases, leaving 8 bases not matched to a gene. CDR1 and CDR2 (germline): MNHNS, SASEGT. The CDR3 loop is CASSVWDRGSDEQFF. Here the CDR3 DNA reads TGTGCCAGCAGTGTGTGGGACAGGGGATCTGATGAGCAGTTCTTC.

This chain uses TRBV19 with TRBJ2-3; D might be TRBD2 (6 bases). Germline CDR1 reads LNHDA; CDR2 reads SQIVND (reference sequence). The ends were cut back, 6 bases at V and 6 bases at J, with 22 bases in the middle. CDR3 size: 16 residues. The CDR3 DNA sequence: TGTGCCAGTAGCATGGGCGGGGCTCTTGCGTCCGATACGCAGTATTTT. This encodes CASSMGGALASDTQYF. The whole variable domain, filled in from reference TRBV19 and TRBJ2-3, reads DGGITQSPKYLFRKEGQNVTLSCEQNLNHDAMYWYRQDPGQGLRLIYYSQIVNDFQKGDIAEGYSVSREKKESFPLTVTSAQKNPTAFYLCASSMGGALASDTQYFGPGTRLTVL.

This chain joins TRBV7-6 and TRBJ1-1; 8 bases agree with TRBD1. J lost 1 base, V lost 5 bases, and 3 bases had no gene match. The CDR3 length is 14 residues. The germline CDR1 and CDR2 sequences are SGHVS and FNYEAQ. As DNA, the CDR3 is TGTGCCAGCAGCGCAGGACAGGGGAACACTGAAGCTTTCTTT. Protein product: CASSAGQGNTEAFF.

This chain joins TRBV7-9 and TRBJ2-1; 10 bases are a match to TRBD1. The germline gives CDR1 SEHNR, CDR2 FQNEAQ (reference sequence). This CDR3 is 18 amino acids long. V lost 1 base and J lost 8; bases outside the gene matches: 14. CDR3 residues: CASSLELTGGVVGDEQFF. CDR3 nucleotides: TGTGCCAGCAGCTTAGAATTGACAGGGGGCGTAGTCGGCGATGAGCAGTTCTTC.

For the CDR3, the DNA is TGCGCCAGCAGCCAAGATATCAAGGTTAATGGCTACACCTTC. The encoded protein is CASSQDIKVNGYTF. The chain links TRBV4-3 to TRBJ1-2, with D uncertain. The CDR3 loop spans 14 amino acids. Germline CDR1 reads LGHNA; CDR2 reads YSLEER. Trimming pared 0 bases from V and 6 bases from J, leaving 11 bases between.

The V call is TRBV5-8, the J call TRBJ1-2; 7 nucleotides match TRBD1. The germline CDR1 and CDR2 sequences are SGHTS and YDEGEE. This CDR3 is 14 amino acids long. J lost 8 bases, V lost 3 bases, and 10 bases had no gene match. The CDR3 DNA sequence: TGTGCCAGCAGCTCCCGAACTAGGGGGCAAGGCTACACCTTC. Protein product: CASSSRTRGQGYTF.

CDR3 loop: CASGPSLEVAGWETQYF. CDR3 DNA: TGTGCTAGCGGCCCCAGCCTTGAGGTGGCAGGGTGGGAGACCCAGTACTTC. The chain has TRBV7-7 and TRBJ2-5; possible D gene TRBD2, 6 bases. The CDR3 is 17 residues long. Germline CDR1 reads SSHAT; CDR2 reads FNYEAQ (reference sequence).

The table lists this clone with a count of one. The chain is built from TRBV4-3 and TRBJ1-5, with TRBD1 as a possible D gene (6 bases). The ends were cut back, 1 base at V and 0 bases at J, with 16 bases in the middle. This CDR3 has 18 amino acids. The germline V gene has CDR1 LGHNA and CDR2 YSLEER. Written as DNA, the CDR3 is TGCGCCAGCAGCCAAGCAACCCGGGACACTTCTAGCAATCAGCCCCAGCATTTT. It is translated as CASSQATRDTSSNQPQHF.

The rearrangement links TRBV15 to TRBJ2-1; D assignment may be TRBD1 or TRBD2 (5 bases each). The V and J ends lost 5 bases and 4 bases respectively, with 12 bases between them. The germline CDR1 and CDR2 sequences are LNHNV and YYDKDF (reference sequence). CDR3 length: 14 amino acids. CDR3 bases: TGTGCCACCAGCTTAGGGACCCAATACAATGAGCAGTTCTTC. Translating it yields CATSLGTQYNEQFF.

The chain joins TRBV27 to TRBJ1-5; possibly TRBD1 for D (5 bases). The CDR3 consists of 14 residues. Germline loops: CDR1 MNHEY, CDR2 SMNVEV (reference sequence). V was cut by 5 bases and J by 1 base, with 9 bases left in between. This CDR3 reads CASSRGRSNQPQHF. CDR3 DNA: TGTGCCAGCAGTAGGGGCAGGAGCAATCAGCCCCAGCATTTT.

V usage is TRBV7-9 and J usage is TRBJ2-1, with 8 bases lining up with TRBD1. The CDR3 has 16 residues. Germline CDR1 SEHNR, CDR2 FQNEAQ (reference sequence). V was pared by 5 bases and J by 6 bases, with 12 bases of the junction left unmatched. CDR3 protein: CASSPNPGGGRNEQFF. The DNA for the CDR3 is TGTGCCAGCAGCCCCAACCCAGGGGGCGGGCGCAATGAGCAGTTCTTC.

This chain uses TRBV5-4 with TRBJ2-3, with D perhaps given as TRBD1 or TRBD2 (7 bases each). The V gene's germline CDR1 is SGHNT and CDR2 YYREEE (reference sequence). This CDR3 has 16 residues. V was trimmed by 4 bases and J by 6 bases, leaving 21 bases between them. The CDR3 loop is CASSQLLAGGGDTQYF. CDR3 in DNA: TGTGCCAGCAGCCAACTCCTGGCAGGGGGAGGGGATACGCAGTATTTT.

Worth noting for this clone: Since the CDR3 does not end with the conserved phenylalanine or tryptophan, this likely comes from a read error. The DNA is omitted, as the CDR3 cannot be located on it reliably, and the CDR3 follows TCRdb's listing. This chain connects TRBV20-1 to TRBJ1-2; the table gives TRBD1 as D, unverified against the DNA. Including both end residues, the CDR3 is 11 amino acids long. In germline, CDR1 is DFQATT, CDR2 SNEGSKA (reference sequence). The CDR3 sequence: CSARDLASFFL.

The chain employs TRBV27 and TRBJ1-2, with D perhaps TRBD1 (6 bases). Trimming took 7 bases from V and 6 from J, leaving 18 bases between them. Germline V gene data show CDR1 as MNHEY and CDR2 as SMNVEV (reference sequence). CDR3 size: 14 residues. The DNA of the CDR3 is TGTGCCAGCACCTTTATTGGGGCAGGGGATGGCTACACCTTC. This sequence encodes CASTFIGAGDGYTF.